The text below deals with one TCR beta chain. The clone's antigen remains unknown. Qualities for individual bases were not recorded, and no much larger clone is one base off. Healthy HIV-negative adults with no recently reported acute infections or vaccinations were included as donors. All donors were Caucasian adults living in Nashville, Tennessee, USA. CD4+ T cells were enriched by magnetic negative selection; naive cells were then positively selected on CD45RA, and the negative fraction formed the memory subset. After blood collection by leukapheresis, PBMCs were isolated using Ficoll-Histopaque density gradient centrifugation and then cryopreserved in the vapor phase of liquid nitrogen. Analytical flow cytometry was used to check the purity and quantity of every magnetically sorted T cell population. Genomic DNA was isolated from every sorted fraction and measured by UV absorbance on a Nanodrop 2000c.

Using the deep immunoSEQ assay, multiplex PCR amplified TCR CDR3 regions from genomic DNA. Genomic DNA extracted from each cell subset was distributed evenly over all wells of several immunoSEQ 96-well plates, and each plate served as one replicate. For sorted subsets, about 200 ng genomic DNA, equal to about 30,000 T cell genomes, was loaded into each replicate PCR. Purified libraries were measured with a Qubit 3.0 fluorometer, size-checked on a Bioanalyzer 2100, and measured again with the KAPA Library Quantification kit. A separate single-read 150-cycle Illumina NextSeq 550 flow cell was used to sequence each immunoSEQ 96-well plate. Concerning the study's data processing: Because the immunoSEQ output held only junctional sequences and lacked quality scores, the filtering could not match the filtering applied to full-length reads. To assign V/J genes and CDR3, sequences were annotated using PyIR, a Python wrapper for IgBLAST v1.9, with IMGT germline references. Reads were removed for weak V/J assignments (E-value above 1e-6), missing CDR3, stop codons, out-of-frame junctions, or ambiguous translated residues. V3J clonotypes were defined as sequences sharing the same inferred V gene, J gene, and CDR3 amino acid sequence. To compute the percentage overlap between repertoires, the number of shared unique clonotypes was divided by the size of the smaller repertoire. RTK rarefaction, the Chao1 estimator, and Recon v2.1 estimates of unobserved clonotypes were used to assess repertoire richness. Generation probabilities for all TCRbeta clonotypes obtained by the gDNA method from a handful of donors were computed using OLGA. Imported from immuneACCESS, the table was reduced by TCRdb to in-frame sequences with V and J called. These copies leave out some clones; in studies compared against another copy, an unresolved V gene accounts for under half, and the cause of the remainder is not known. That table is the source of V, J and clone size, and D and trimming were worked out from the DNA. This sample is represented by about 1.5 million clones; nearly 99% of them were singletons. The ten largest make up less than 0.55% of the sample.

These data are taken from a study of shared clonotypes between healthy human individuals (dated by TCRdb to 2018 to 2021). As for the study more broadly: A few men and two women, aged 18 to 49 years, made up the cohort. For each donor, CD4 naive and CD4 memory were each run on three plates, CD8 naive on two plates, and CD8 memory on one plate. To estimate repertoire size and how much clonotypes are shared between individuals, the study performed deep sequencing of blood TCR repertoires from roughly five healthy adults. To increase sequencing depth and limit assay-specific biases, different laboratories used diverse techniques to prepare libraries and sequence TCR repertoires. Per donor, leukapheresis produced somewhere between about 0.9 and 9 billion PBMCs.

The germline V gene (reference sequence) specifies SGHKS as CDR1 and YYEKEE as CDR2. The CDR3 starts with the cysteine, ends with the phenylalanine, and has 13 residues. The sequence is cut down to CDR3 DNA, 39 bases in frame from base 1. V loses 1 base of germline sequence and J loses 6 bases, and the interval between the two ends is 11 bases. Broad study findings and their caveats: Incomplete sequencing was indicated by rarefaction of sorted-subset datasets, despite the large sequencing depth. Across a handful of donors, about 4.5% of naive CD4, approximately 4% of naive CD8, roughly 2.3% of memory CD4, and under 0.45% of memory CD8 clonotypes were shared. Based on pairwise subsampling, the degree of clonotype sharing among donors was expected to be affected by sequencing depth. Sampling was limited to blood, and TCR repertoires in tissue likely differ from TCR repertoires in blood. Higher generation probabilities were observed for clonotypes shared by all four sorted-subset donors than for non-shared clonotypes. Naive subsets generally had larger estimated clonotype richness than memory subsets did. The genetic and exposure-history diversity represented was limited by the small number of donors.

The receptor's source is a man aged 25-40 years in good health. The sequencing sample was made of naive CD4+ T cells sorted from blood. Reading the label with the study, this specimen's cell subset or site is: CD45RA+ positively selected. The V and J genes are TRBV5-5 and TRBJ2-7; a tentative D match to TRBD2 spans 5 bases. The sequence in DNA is TGTGCCAGCAGCTTGCCGAGCGGCGGCGAGCAGTACTTC. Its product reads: CASSLPSGGEQYF. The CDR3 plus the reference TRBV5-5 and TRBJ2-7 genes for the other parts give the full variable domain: DAGVTQSPTHLIKTRGQQVTLRCSPISGHKSVSWYQQVLGQGPQFIFQYYEKEERGRGNFPDRFSARQFPNYSSELNVNALLLGDSALYLCASSLPSGGEQYFGPGTRLTVT.